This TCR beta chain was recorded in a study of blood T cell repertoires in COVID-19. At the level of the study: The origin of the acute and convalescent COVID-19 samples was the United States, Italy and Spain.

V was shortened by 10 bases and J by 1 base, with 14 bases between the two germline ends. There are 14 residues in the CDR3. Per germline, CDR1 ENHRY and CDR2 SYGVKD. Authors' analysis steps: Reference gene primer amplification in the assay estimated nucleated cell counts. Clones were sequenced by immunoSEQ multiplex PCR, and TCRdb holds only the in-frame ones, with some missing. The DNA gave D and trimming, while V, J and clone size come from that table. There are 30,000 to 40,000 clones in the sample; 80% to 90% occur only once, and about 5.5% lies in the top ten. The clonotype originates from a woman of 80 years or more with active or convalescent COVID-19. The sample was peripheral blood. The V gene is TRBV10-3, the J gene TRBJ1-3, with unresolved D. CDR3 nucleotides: TGTGCCACCGCCCGCGAGGGATCTGGAAACACCATATATTTT. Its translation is CATAREGSGNTIYF.